This T cell receptor (beta chain) was obtained from a study of blood T cell repertoires in COVID-19. The overall study: PBMCs, B-cell-depleted T cells, or T cells were the source of the cDNA or gDNA that made up the material.

CDR3 size: 15 residues. Trimming took 2 bases from V and 4 from J; bases not matched to a gene: 4. Germline V gene data show CDR1 as SGHAT and CDR2 as FQNNGV. As originally analysed: Reference gene primers were amplified, and this amplification served to estimate nucleated cell counts. Assay: immunoSEQ multiplex PCR; the TCRdb copy retains only in-frame clones and omits some. That table gives V, J and clone size, and the DNA gave D and trimming. In the table there are approximately 60,000 clones, about 76% of which are singletons. This chain links TRBV11-2 with TRBJ2-1, with 8 nucleotides matching TRBD2. The sample taken for sequencing was peripheral blood. This receptor was obtained from a human donor in a cohort sampled during active COVID-19. The CDR3 is CASSLNGGEYNEQFF. DNA for the CDR3: TGTGCCAGCAGCTTAAACGGGGGGGAATACAATGAGCAGTTCTTC.